Sequencing of this TCR beta chain was carried out in a study of blood T cells in healthy people across ages. Germline values: CDR1 MNHEY, CDR2 SVGAGI. The CDR3 has 13 residues. General observations from the study: PBMCs went unsorted, and a conclusive naive versus antigen-experienced comparison was therefore prevented. Long-lived and aged donors differed, with more naive CD4+ cells and higher diversity in the long-lived.

They isolated at least 6.5 million PBMCs from each sample. About this clonotype: Its antigen is unknown. One end of the junction does not line up with germline, which may come from a read error.

The authors ran a second PCR of 7 to 11 cycles using a sample-barcoded 5' primer and a J-beta primer mix. Any given sample supplied a minimum of 2.5 million CDR3-containing paired-end reads. TCRdb reanalysed the 5' RACE reads using MiXCR and keeps one entry per CDR3 protein. Found here are around 580,000 distinct CDR3 sequences, 40% to 50% of them singletons; the top ten hold about 26%. Sequenced material: blood. This rearrangement joins TRBV6-5 to TRBJ2-7; D gene unclear. The J call is in doubt because the DNA end fits TRBJ2-5 better. This receptor was obtained from an elderly man in good health. The CDR3 loop reads CACRRTLGETQYF. The CDR3 nucleotides read TGTGCCTGCAGGCGGACCCTGGGGGAGACCCAGTACTTC.